The rows below give T cell receptor beta chains drawn from one sample of a study of blood T cell repertoires in COVID-19. Data came from immunoSEQ multiplex PCR; TCRdb stores just in-frame clones and leaves some out. The sample lists 240,000 or so clones, nearly 90% occurring once. Sequencing was performed on peripheral blood. The origin of the receptors is a woman aged 25 to 39 with acute or convalescent COVID-19. Both conserved end residues are part of each CDR3.

TRBJ2-7 | TRBV19 | CASSTSGSRSYEQYF
TRBJ2-7 | TRBV5-1 | CASSKTSGNHEQYF
TRBJ2-1 | TRBV7-2 | CASSPSGGTPGDEQFF
TRBJ1-6 | TRBV9 | CASSVEVRGSNSPLHF
TRBJ2-1 | TRBV19 | CASSKGGLEYNEQFF
TRBJ2-7 | TRBV2 | CASSETVLAPTYEQYF
TRBJ2-3 | TRBV7-3 | CASSLARGDTQYF
TRBJ2-7 | TRBV7-2 | CASSLAAGGRYEQYF
TRBJ2-3 | TRBV10-2 | CASSEGKGVGATQYF
TRBJ2-5 | TRBV11-2 | CASSLGVDLAGGPGETQYF
TRBJ2-1 | TRBV7-2 | CASSLRGGPAPYNEQFF
TRBJ1-4 | TRBV10-3 | CAISESGDRNEKLFF
TRBJ1-5 | TRBV19 | CASSISPRYNQPQHF
TRBJ2-7 | TRBV9 | CASSAGLSYYEQYF
TRBJ2-1 | TRBV6-2/TRBV6-3 | CASSYSPLAGLFNEQFF
TRBJ2-5 | TRBV25-1 | CASSPPPQQETQYF
TRBJ1-5 | TRBV6-5 | CASSYSGGNQPQHF
TRBJ2-1 | TRBV21-1 | CASSKTSGGYNEQFF
TRBJ2-1 | TRBV6-5 | CASRVAGHNEQFF
TRBJ2-1 | TRBV6-6 | CASRRGGTSGRMTYNEQFF
TRBJ1-2 | TRBV18 | CASSPLSGWGYTF
TRBJ1-1 | TRBV9 | CASSVGGQGFTEAFF
TRBJ2-7 | TRBV19 | CASRQTGRYEQYF
TRBJ1-2 | TRBV25-1 | CASSEYSYGYTF
TRBJ2-7 | TRBV27 | CASSFSLAEAYEQYF
TRBJ1-1 | TRBV12-3/TRBV12-4 | CASSLEWGGAFF
TRBJ1-1 | TRBV18 | CASKGTAMNTEAFF
TRBJ1-6 | TRBV30 | CAWSSRGQGGGSPLHF
TRBJ2-3 | TRBV19 | CASRDRGSTDTQYF
TRBJ2-1 | TRBV11-2 | CASSLLTAYNEQFF
TRBJ2-7 | TRBV7-9 | CASSRRGDEQYF
TRBJ2-7 | TRBV21-1 | CASSKQDSSYEQYF
TRBJ2-1 | TRBV5-6 | CASKRTGRDEQFF
TRBJ2-2 | TRBV9 | CASSVPSGTANTGELFF
TRBJ1-2 | TRBV24-1 | CATSDFGSNYGYTF
TRBJ2-7 | TRBV12-5 | CASGLVRLAGGETYEQYF
TRBJ2-7 | TRBV7-9 | CASSTGLSSYEQYF
TRBJ2-7 | TRBV10-3 | CAISERLAGDEQYF
TRBJ2-7 | TRBV2 | CASSARDFGRTYEQYF
TRBJ1-3 | TRBV7-3 | CASSLVGSGSGNTIYF
TRBJ1-6 | TRBV14 | CASSQDFSGMRNNSPLHF
TRBJ2-5 | TRBV21-1 | CASSKVGRKGAPGETQYF
TRBJ2-1 | TRBV2 | CASRPGSYNEQFF
TRBJ1-4 | TRBV25-1 | CASSDSAPDRFEKLFF
TRBJ1-2 | TRBV5-1 | CASSLGGSGAYGYTF
TRBJ2-1 | TRBV6-2/TRBV6-3 | CASIPRLASTRSSYNEQFF
TRBJ1-5 | TRBV12-3/TRBV12-4 | CASSLQGNQPQHF
TRBJ1-1 | TRBV6-5 | CASSFGQVNTEAFF